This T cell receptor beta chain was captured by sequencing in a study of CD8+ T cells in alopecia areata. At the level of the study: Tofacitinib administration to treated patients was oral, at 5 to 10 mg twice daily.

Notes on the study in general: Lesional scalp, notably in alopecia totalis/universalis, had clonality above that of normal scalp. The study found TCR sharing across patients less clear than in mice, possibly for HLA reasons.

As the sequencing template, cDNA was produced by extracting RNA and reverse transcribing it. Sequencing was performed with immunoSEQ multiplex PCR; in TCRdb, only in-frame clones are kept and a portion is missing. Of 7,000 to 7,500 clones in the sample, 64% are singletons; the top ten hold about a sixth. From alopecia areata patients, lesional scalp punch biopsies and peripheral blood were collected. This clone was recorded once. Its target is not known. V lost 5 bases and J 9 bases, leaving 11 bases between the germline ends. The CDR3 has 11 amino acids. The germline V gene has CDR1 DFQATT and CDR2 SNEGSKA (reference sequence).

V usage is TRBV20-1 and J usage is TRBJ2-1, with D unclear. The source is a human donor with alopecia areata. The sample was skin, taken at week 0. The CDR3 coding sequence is TGCAGTGCTCCTCTTTTCTCTGAGCAGTTCTTC. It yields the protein CSAPLFSEQFF.